This T cell receptor beta chain was sequenced for a study of blood T cell repertoires in COVID-19. Study context: Collection of acute and convalescent COVID-19 samples took place in the United States, Italy and Spain. Sources were T cells, B-cell-depleted T cells, or PBMCs; the material itself was cDNA or gDNA.

This clone was counted once. In the source study's methods: Estimation of nucleated cell counts was performed using reference gene primer amplification. Produced via immunoSEQ multiplex PCR; TCRdb's table is partial and in-frame only. V and J calls plus clone size are reproduced from that table; the DNA served to infer D and trimming. In the table there are 300,000 to 450,000 clones, 87% of which are singletons. V lost 2 bases, J lost 6 bases, and 12 bases lay in between. Germline V gene data show CDR1 as GTSNPN and CDR2 as SVGIG (reference sequence). CDR3 length: 13 amino acids. The Seattle site enrolled patients during active infection and followed them longitudinally.

The rearrangement joins TRBV30 to TRBJ2-3, with D tentatively TRBD1 (5 bases). The receptor was isolated from a young woman with COVID-19, enrolled during active disease. The sequenced sample consisted of peripheral blood. CDR3 sequence reads: CAWSSRRADTQYF. The CDR3 region has the DNA TGTGCCTGGAGTTCCCGCAGGGCGGATACGCAGTATTTT.